The T cell receptor beta chain under discussion was sequenced for a study of response to subunit inactivated influenza vaccine. Study-wide results and limits: The study's authors posited that every seasonal influenza vaccination enlists few new T cells.

A single record per CDR3 protein comes from TCRdb applying MiXCR to the RT-PCR reads. The top ten hold approximately 10% of the sample, which has approximately 680,000 distinct CDR3 sequences, 15% to 19% seen once. This clonotype has just a few counts. Its specificity is unknown. V lost 6 bases to trimming and J lost 5 bases, with 13 bases between them. The CDR3 spans 13 residues. This clonotype was obtained from a man in his fifties who received an inactivated influenza vaccine. The sample in question was PBMCs from blood, obtained about 11 days after vaccination. This chain joins TRBV12-3 or TRBV12-4 and TRBJ2-5; D unclear. The CDR3 bases are TGTGCCAGCAGGGGTCCCGTCGGGGAGACCCAGTACTTC. Translation gives CASRGPVGETQYF.